This section outlines one T cell receptor beta chain sequence together with its context. Other DNA sequences in the sample encode the same CDR3. The data were taken from a study of blood T cell repertoires in COVID-19. Study background: The United States, Italy and Spain were the sources of the acute and convalescent COVID-19 samples.

The trim removed 3 bases at V and 2 bases at J, leaving 7 bases unmatched. CDR1 is SGHNT, CDR2 YYREEE, per germline (reference sequence). The CDR3 runs to 15 residues. The authors' processing: Reference gene primer amplification yielded estimated nucleated cell counts. The assay was immunoSEQ multiplex PCR, and TCRdb's table has in-frame clones only and misses some. V, J and clone size are those of that table, while D and trimming were read from the DNA. There are 280,000 or so clones in the sample; 83% occur only once, and approximately 10% lies in the top ten. Sequenced: peripheral blood. The TCR comes from a woman between 45 and 65 years old who had recovered from COVID-19. The V and J genes are TRBV5-4 and TRBJ1-1; 7 positions agree with TRBD1. CDR3 sequence (DNA): TGTGCCAGCAGCTCTTCCGGGACAGCTAACACTGAAGCTTTCTTT. Translated: CASSSSGTANTEAFF.